The sequence of this T cell receptor beta chain was determined in a study of beta chain features in type 1 diabetes. This clone has just a few counts. Germline V gene sequence: CDR1 SNHLY, CDR2 FYNNEI. V lost 8 bases and J lost 6, with 16 bases in between. This CDR3 spans 13 amino acids. Every isolated RNA sample was fully reverse transcribed, so sequencing captured expressed TCRB transcripts. TCRdb keeps only in-frame clones here, not all; method: immunoSEQ multiplex PCR. The sample includes around 140,000 clones, roughly 9.3% of them seen just once. V gene TRBV2 combines with J gene TRBJ1-2, with no clear D. The source of this sequence is a woman aged 40 to 50 in good health. Sequenced sample: central memory CD4+ T cells from blood. The CDR3 DNA follows: TGTGCCAGCCATCAGCGCGTTGAAAATGGCTACACCTTC. It codes for CASHQRVENGYTF.